This TCR beta chain emerged from a study of blood T cell repertoires in COVID-19. Study as a whole: Some COVID-19 samples were acute and others convalescent; all came from the United States, Italy and Spain. The analysed material was cDNA or gDNA that came from T cells, B-cell-depleted T cells, or PBMCs.

V dropped 6 bases and J dropped 1; count of bases not matched to a gene: 3. Looked up from germline, CDR1 is GTSNPN and CDR2 is SVGIG (reference sequence). CDR3 length equals 14 residues. Repertoires were generated with immunoSEQ multiplex PCR, while TCRdb's copy carries only in-frame clones and drops some. The sample has 240,000 or so clones, around 90% seen once; the top ten hold 0.7% to 0.85%. Input material: peripheral blood. This sequence joins TRBV30 and TRBJ2-3; 11 bases align to TRBD2. The clonotype originates from a woman in her twenties or thirties with acute or convalescent COVID-19. CDR3 sequence (DNA): TGTGCCTGTACGACTAGCGGGGGCACAGATACGCAGTATTTT. Encoded protein: CACTTSGGTDTQYF.